These 23 T cell receptor beta chains originate from one sample sequenced in a study of T-cell memory formation after mild COVID-19. TCRdb fed the 5' RACE reads into MiXCR, producing one record per CDR3 protein. Among 120,000 or so distinct CDR3 sequences listed, roughly 15% were seen once. Source material: PBMCs or a T cell subset sorted from them (not recorded which). The receptors come from an adult woman who had mild COVID-19 (a few samples of this study predate the infection). Cell type and time point are not known.

This sequence joins TRBV24-1 and TRBJ2-1; tentatively, D is TRBD1 (6 bases). The CDR3 has 15 amino acids. Trimming left V 4 bases short and J 7 bases short, with 16 bases between. Germline-derived CDR1 and CDR2 are KGHDR and SFDVKD. The chain's CDR3 is CATSDRGTVINEQFF. The CDR3 DNA sequence: TGTGCCACCAGTGACAGGGGAACGGTGATTAATGAGCAGTTCTTC.

J is TRBJ1-5 and V is TRBV20-1; tentatively, D is TRBD1 (5 bases). CDR1 is DFQATT, CDR2 SNEGSKA, per germline (reference sequence). Trimming cost V 0 bases and J 0 bases, with 9 bases left between them. This CDR3 is built from 15 residues. The CDR3: CSARETDYSNQPQHF. The DNA for the CDR3 is TGCAGTGCTAGAGAGACAGATTATAGCAATCAGCCCCAGCATTTT.

This clonotype was counted once. The J gene is TRBJ2-1, the V gene TRBV6-2 or TRBV6-3; TRBD2 aligns across 10 bases. Germline CDR1 is MNHEY and CDR2 is SVGEGT. The CDR3 covers 16 residues. The J segment lost 3 bases and the V segment lost 9 bases, leaving 11 bases of the junction unmatched. CDR3 coding DNA: TGTGCCAGAAGTGACGAACTAGCGGGATACTACAATGAGCAGTTCTTC. This codes for CARSDELAGYYNEQFF.

The CDR3 protein is CASSSLSTVEDSPLHF. The CDR3 DNA sequence: TGTGCCAGCAGTTCACTCTCGACAGTGGAGGATTCACCCCTCCACTTT. The J gene is TRBJ1-6, the V gene TRBV28, with D possibly being TRBD1 (5 bases). Trimming left V 4 bases short and J 8 bases short, with 18 bases between. The CDR3 contains 16 residues. The germline V gene encodes CDR1 MDHEN and CDR2 SYDVKM.

This clonotype was found a few times. V and J are TRBV6-6 and TRBJ1-1; no clear D. This CDR3 spans 15 amino acids. With 2 bases removed from V and 0 bases from J, the gap between germline ends came to 10 bases. CDR1 is MNHNY, CDR2 SVGAGI, per germline (reference sequence). The CDR3 sequence is CASSYGRGLNTEAFF. The CDR3, as DNA: TGTGCCAGCAGTTACGGTCGGGGTCTGAACACTGAAGCTTTCTTT.

This clonotype was observed many times. The CDR3 reads CASSPGPGVETQYF. The CDR3 DNA reads TGTGCCAGCAGCCCAGGCCCAGGGGTTGAGACCCAGTACTTC. The chain uses TRBV7-3 and TRBJ2-5, with a possible D match to TRBD1 (6 bases). Germline V gene lookup returns CDR1 SGHTA and CDR2 FQGTGA. This CDR3 is 14 amino acids long. The V end lost 5 bases, the J end lost 5 bases, and 15 bases lay between the germline ends.

This clonotype was detected a few times. The CDR3 DNA reads as TGCGCCAGCAGCTTGGACATGGGTCAGGCGCTTGGCGAGCAGTACTTC. Its translation is CASSLDMGQALGEQYF. This rearrangement joins TRBV5-1 to TRBJ2-7, with D unresolved. Looked up from germline, CDR1 is SGHRS and CDR2 is YFSETQ. V was clipped by 0 bases and J by 6 bases, with 19 bases between them. The CDR3 has 16 amino acids.

The chain recombines TRBV30 with TRBJ1-1, with no clear D. The CDR3 covers 13 residues. The ends were cut back, 7 bases at V and 1 base at J, with 13 bases in the middle. Looked up from germline, CDR1 is GTSNPN and CDR2 is SVGIG (reference sequence). The CDR3 loop is CASRPGTNTEAFF. The CDR3 DNA reads as TGTGCCTCACGACCGGGCACGAACACTGAAGCTTTCTTT.

This clonotype has only a few counts. The CDR3 protein is CASSQDRGGGAKDTQYF. The CDR3 DNA reads as TGCGCCAGCAGCCAAGATAGGGGCGGGGGGGCGAAAGATACGCAGTATTTT. The rearrangement joins TRBV4-1 to TRBJ2-3, with 9 nucleotides matching TRBD2. CDR1 is MGHRA, CDR2 YSYEKL, per germline. The CDR3 extends over 17 amino acids. The V and J ends lost 0 bases and 5 bases, in that order; junction bases with no gene match: 9.

In this sample, this clonotype turned up a few times. The V and J genes are TRBV5-4 and TRBJ1-1; 8 nucleotides align to TRBD1. The CDR3 runs to 15 residues. CDR1 and CDR2 from the germline V gene are SGHNT and YYREEE (reference sequence). Germline trimming cut 0 bases from V and 1 base from J; bases unmatched to any gene: 2. The CDR3 protein is CASSLAGQGNTEAFF. The CDR3 DNA follows: TGTGCCAGCAGCTTGGCAGGACAGGGGAACACTGAAGCTTTCTTT.

The gene calls are TRBV29-1 and TRBJ2-7, with TRBD2 as a possible D gene (6 bases). The ends were cut back, 5 bases at V and 2 bases at J, with 13 bases in the middle. The CDR3 runs to 13 residues. CDR1 and CDR2 (germline): SQVTM, ANQGSEA. The DNA for the CDR3 is TGCAGCGTTCAGAGTAGCGGAACCTACGAGCAGTACTTC. Translating gives CSVQSSGTYEQYF.

In nucleotides, the CDR3 is TGTGCCAGCAGTGACATAGCGGGGGGGCACAATGAGCAGTTCTTC. Translated, it gives CASSDIAGGHNEQFF. V is TRBV11-2 and J is TRBJ2-1; 11 bases align to TRBD2. The CDR3 covers 15 residues. CDR1 is SGHAT, CDR2 FQNNGV, per germline. The trim removed 6 bases at V and 5 bases at J, leaving 6 bases unmatched.

This clonotype came up many times. The CDR3 here is CATSDHRGLAGVSDTQYF. CDR3 sequence (DNA): TGTGCCACCAGTGACCATAGAGGACTAGCGGGGGTGTCAGATACGCAGTATTTT. This chain links TRBV24-1 with TRBJ2-3; TRBD2 agrees at 13 bases. CDR1 and CDR2 (germline): KGHDR, SFDVKD. This CDR3 region has 18 residues. Trimming removed 4 bases from V and 4 bases from J; junction bases left unmatched: 10.

The CDR3 DNA follows: TGCAGCGTTGCGGACGAGTCAGCTTTCTTT. Amino acid sequence: CSVADESAFF. The chain combines TRBV29-1 with TRBJ1-1; D is unclear. With 4 bases removed from V and 10 bases from J, the gap between germline ends came to 10 bases. Germline CDR1 SQVTM, CDR2 ANQGSEA. The length of the CDR3 is 10 residues. The variable domain in full, with the rest retrieved from reference TRBV29-1 and TRBJ1-1, is SAVISQKPSRDICQRGTSLTIQCQVDSQVTMMFWYRQQPGQSLTLIATANQGSEATYESGFVIDKFPISRPNLTFSTLTVSNMSPEDSSIYLCSVADESAFFGQGTRLTVV.

The CDR3 spells CASSSITSADTQYF. The CDR3 DNA reads TGTGCCAGCAGCAGTATAACAAGCGCAGATACGCAGTATTTT. The rearrangement links TRBV5-4 to TRBJ2-3; D is unresolved. Deletions cut 4 bases from V and 4 bases from J, with 13 bases between. CDR1 SGHNT and CDR2 YYREEE come from the germline V gene (reference sequence). The CDR3 sequence is 14 residues long. Complete variable domain (other parts from reference TRBV5-4 and TRBJ2-3): ETGVTQSPTHLIKTRGQQVTLRCSSQSGHNTVSWYQQALGQGPQFIFQYYREEENGRGNFPPRFSGLQFPNYSSELNVNALELDDSALYLCASSSITSADTQYFGPGTRLTVL.

This clonotype was seen a few times. The chain has TRBV6-5 and TRBJ2-1, with TRBD2 identical over 9 bases. CDR3 length: 16 amino acids. The germline V gene encodes CDR1 MNHEY and CDR2 SVGAGI. J was trimmed by 6 bases and V by 0 bases; bases with no gene match: 6. CDR3 nucleotide sequence: TGTGCCAGCAGTTACTCCTTAGCGGGGGTCTTCAATGAGCAGTTCTTC. It codes for CASSYSLAGVFNEQFF.

The chain joins TRBV11-2 to TRBJ2-3, with 9 nucleotides matching TRBD1. This CDR3 region has 15 residues. CDR1 is SGHAT and CDR2 is FQNNGV in the germline V gene. V trimming: 5 bases; J trimming: 4 bases; junction bases outside the gene matches: 7. Written as DNA, the CDR3 is TGTGCCAGCAGCCCCGGGACAGGGATATCAGATACGCAGTATTTT. Residues: CASSPGTGISDTQYF. The entire variable domain, with the rest obtained from reference TRBV11-2 and TRBJ2-3, is as follows: EAGVAQSPRYKIIEKRQSVAFWCNPISGHATLYWYQQILGQGPKLLIQFQNNGVVDDSQLPKDRFSAERLKGVDSTLKIQPAKLEDSAVYLCASSPGTGISDTQYFGPGTRLTVL.

This clonotype was seen a handful of times. The chain couples TRBV5-1 to TRBJ1-2, with D maybe TRBD1 (5 bases). CDR3 length equals 14 residues. Per the germline V gene, CDR1 is SGHRS and CDR2 is YFSETQ. Between the trimmed V and J ends, which lost 6 bases and 6 bases, there was a span of 18 bases. The CDR3 DNA reads as TGCGCCAGCACCTATGGGGGAACAGGAGATGGCTACACCTTC. Its translation is CASTYGGTGDGYTF.

The genes are TRBV5-1 and TRBJ1-2, with 8 bases lining up with TRBD1. In germline, CDR1 is SGHRS, CDR2 YFSETQ. The CDR3 sequence is 16 residues long. J lost 4 bases, V lost 4 bases, and 12 bases had no gene match. CDR3 coding DNA: TGCGCCAGCAGCAACCGGACAGGGCAGGTTGGCTATGGCTACACCTTC. It codes for CASSNRTGQVGYGYTF.

This clonotype has just a few counts. The chain carries TRBV11-3 and TRBJ2-1, with 11 bases matching TRBD1. The CDR3 is made up of 18 amino acids. Trimming cost V 5 bases and J 0 bases; bases outside gene matches: 9. Germline lookup yields CDR1 SGHNT and CDR2 YENEEA. CDR3 coding DNA: TGTGCCAGCAGCGAACCCGGACAGGGGGCGAGCTCCTACAATGAGCAGTTCTTC. This translates into CASSEPGQGASSYNEQFF. The full variable domain, with the rest looked up from reference TRBV11-3 and TRBJ2-1, is EAGVVQSPRYKIIEKKQPVAFWCNPISGHNTLYWYLQNLGQGPELLIRYENEEAVDDSQLPKDRFSAERLKGVDSTLKIQPAELGDSAVYLCASSEPGQGASSYNEQFFGPGTRLTVL.

The rearrangement uses TRBV3-1 and TRBJ2-7, with D possibly being TRBD2 (5 bases). The CDR3 is made up of 13 amino acids. CDR1 is LGHDT and CDR2 is YNNKEL in the germline V gene (reference sequence). The ends were cut back, 4 bases at V and 12 bases at J, with 19 bases in the middle. CDR3: CASSPAAGGGPYF. The CDR3 DNA reads as TGTGCCAGCAGCCCCGCGGCTGGCGGCGGGCCGTACTTC.

This clonotype was observed a handful of times. The rearrangement joins TRBV7-3 to TRBJ2-5; 8 nucleotides align to TRBD2. This CDR3 is built from 15 residues. The V gene's germline CDR1 is SGHTA and CDR2 FQGTGA. V lost 2 bases and J lost 3; bases outside the gene matches: 5. This CDR3 is CASSLAGGFEETQYF. The DNA of the CDR3 is TGTGCCAGCAGCTTAGCGGGGGGTTTCGAAGAGACCCAGTACTTC. Full variable domain (missing parts from reference TRBV7-3 and TRBJ2-5): GAGVSQTPSNKVTEKGKYVELRCDPISGHTALYWYRQSLGQGPEFLIYFQGTGAADDSGLPNDRFFAVRPEGSVSTLKIQRTERGDSAVYLCASSLAGGFEETQYFGPGTRLLVL.

The genes are TRBV7-9 and TRBJ1-5, with D perhaps matching TRBD1 (6 bases). Trimming left V 2 bases short and J 5 bases short, with 22 bases between. Germline V gives CDR1 SEHNR, CDR2 FQNEAQ (reference sequence). CDR3 length equals 18 residues. CDR3 coding DNA: TGTGCCAGCAGCTTACAGGGGAGGGATGAGATTGGAGATCAGCCCCAGCATTTT. This encodes CASSLQGRDEIGDQPQHF.